This TCR beta chain emerged from a study of blood T cells in healthy people across ages. The study's findings and limits: The authors considered diversity estimates from one million T cells to be underestimates. Naive CD4+ cells and diversity were both higher in long-lived donors than in aged donors. It was not known whether donors were CMV positive (a possible confounder of expanded clonotype changes).

Combining a sample-barcoded 5' primer with a J-beta primer mix, a second PCR ran for about 6 to 12 cycles. From the 5' RACE reads, TCRdb called clonotypes with MiXCR, one entry per CDR3 protein. Of 540,000 or so distinct CDR3 sequences listed, less than 60% are singletons. The CDR3 extends over 16 amino acids. CDR1 is LGHNA and CDR2 is YSLEER in the germline V gene. The germline V and J ends were trimmed by 1 base and 2 bases, with 11 bases remaining between them. A word on this clonotype: Antigen: not known.

The sequence came from an elderly man in good health. Sequencing was done on a sample of blood. This chain joins TRBV4-3 and TRBJ1-4; D not resolved. The CDR3 DNA sequence: TGCGCCAGCAGCCAAGGCGGCGGACGGACTAATGAAAAACTGTTTTTT. It encodes CASSQGGGRTNEKLFF.